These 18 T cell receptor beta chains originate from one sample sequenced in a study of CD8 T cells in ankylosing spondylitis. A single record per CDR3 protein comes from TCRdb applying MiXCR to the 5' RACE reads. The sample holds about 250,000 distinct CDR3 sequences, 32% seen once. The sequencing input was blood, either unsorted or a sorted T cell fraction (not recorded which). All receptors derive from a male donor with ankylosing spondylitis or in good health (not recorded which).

The chain's CDR3 is CTATLDRGGTQYF. CDR3 bases: TGCACTGCAACACTGGACAGGGGAGGGACCCAGTACTTC. The rearrangement links TRBV20-1 to TRBJ2-5, with 9 bases fitting TRBD1. This CDR3 is 13 amino acids long. CDR1 and CDR2 (germline): DFQATT, SNEGSKA (reference sequence).

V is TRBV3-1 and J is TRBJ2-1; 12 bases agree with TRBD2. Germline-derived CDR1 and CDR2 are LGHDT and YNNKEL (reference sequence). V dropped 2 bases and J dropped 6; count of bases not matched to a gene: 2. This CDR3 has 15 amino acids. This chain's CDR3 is CASSQLAGGGNEQFF. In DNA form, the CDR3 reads TGTGCCAGCAGCCAACTAGCGGGGGGGGGCAATGAGCAGTTCTTC.

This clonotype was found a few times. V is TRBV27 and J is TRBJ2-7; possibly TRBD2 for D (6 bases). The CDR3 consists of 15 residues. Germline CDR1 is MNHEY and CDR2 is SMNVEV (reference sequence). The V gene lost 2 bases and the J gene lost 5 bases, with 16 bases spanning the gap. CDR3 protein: CASSLLASVPHEQYF. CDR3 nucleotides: TGTGCCAGCAGTTTACTGGCTAGCGTCCCCCACGAGCAGTACTTC.

This CDR3 is CASSESGGPQHF. In DNA, the CDR3 is TGCGCCAGCAGTGAGTCTGGGGGGCCCCAGCATTTT. The chain uses TRBV10-2 and TRBJ1-5; D is perhaps TRBD1 (5 bases). The CDR3 contains 12 residues. The V end was cut by 0 bases, the J end by 9 bases, with 6 bases between. Per the germline V gene, CDR1 is WSHSY and CDR2 is SAAADI.

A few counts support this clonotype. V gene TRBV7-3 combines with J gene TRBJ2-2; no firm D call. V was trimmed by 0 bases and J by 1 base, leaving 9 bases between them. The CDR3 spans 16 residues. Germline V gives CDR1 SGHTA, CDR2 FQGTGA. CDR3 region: CASSLTYGKNTGELFF. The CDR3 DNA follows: TGTGCCAGCAGCTTAACATACGGAAAGAACACCGGGGAGCTGTTTTTT.

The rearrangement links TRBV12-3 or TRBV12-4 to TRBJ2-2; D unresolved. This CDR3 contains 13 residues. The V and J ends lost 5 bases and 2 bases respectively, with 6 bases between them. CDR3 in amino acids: CASSPDNTGELFF. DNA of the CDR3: TGTGCCAGCAGTCCGGACAACACCGGGGAGCTGTTTTTT.

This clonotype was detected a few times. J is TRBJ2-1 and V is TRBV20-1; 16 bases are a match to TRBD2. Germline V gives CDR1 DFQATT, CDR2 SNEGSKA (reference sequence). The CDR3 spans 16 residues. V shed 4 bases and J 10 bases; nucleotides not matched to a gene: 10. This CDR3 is CSATGTSGGDTQEQFF. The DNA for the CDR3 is TGCAGTGCTACCGGGACTAGCGGGGGGGATACTCAGGAGCAGTTCTTC.

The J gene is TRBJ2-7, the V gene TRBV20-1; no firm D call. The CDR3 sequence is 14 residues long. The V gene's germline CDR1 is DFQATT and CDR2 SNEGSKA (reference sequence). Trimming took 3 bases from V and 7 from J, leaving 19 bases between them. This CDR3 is CSASQSTAVSEQYF. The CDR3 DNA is TGCAGTGCTAGCCAATCGACGGCCGTGAGTGAGCAGTACTTC.

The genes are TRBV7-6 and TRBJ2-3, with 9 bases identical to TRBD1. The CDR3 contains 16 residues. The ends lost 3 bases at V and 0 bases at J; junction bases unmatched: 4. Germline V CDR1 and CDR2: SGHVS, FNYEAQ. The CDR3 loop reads CASSFGTGPSTDTQYF. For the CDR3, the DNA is TGTGCCAGCAGCTTTGGGACAGGGCCGAGCACAGATACGCAGTATTTT.

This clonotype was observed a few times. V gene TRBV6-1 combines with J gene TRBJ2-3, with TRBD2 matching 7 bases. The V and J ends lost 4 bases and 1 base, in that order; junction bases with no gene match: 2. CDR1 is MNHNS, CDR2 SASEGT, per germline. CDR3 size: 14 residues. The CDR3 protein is CASSGLAGTDTQYF. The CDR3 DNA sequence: TGTGCCAGCAGTGGACTAGCAGGCACAGATACGCAGTATTTT.

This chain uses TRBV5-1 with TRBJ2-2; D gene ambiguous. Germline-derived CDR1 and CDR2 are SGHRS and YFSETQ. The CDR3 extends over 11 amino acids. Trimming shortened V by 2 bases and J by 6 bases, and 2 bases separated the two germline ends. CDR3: CASSFAGELFF. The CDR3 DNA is TGCGCCAGCAGCTTTGCCGGGGAGCTGTTTTTT.

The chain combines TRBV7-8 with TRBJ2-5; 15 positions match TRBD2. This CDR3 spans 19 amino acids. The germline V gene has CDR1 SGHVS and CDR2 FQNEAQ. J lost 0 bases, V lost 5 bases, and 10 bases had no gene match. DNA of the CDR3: TGTGCCAGCAGCACCTCGGGACTAGCGGGGGGCGGGTACCAAGAGACCCAGTACTTC. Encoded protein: CASSTSGLAGGGYQETQYF.

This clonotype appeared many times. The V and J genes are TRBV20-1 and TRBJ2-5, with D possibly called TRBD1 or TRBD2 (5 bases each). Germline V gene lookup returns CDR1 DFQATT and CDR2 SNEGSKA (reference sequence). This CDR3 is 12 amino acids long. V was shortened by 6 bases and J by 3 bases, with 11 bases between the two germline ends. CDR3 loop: CSAGEGKETQYF. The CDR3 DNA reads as TGCAGTGCCGGAGAGGGGAAAGAGACCCAGTACTTC.

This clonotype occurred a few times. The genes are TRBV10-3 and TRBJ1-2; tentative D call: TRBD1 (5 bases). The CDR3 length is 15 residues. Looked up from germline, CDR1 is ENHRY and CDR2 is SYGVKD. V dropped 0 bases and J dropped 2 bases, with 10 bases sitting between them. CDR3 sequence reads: CAISESSEGNYGYTF. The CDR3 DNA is TGTGCCATCAGTGAGTCGTCAGAGGGGAACTATGGCTACACCTTC.

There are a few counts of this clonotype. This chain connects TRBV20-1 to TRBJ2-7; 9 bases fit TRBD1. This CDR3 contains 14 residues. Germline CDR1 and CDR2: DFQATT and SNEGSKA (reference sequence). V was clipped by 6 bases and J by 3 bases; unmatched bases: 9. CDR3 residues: CSAPIPGQGYEQYF. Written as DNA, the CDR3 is TGCAGTGCCCCAATACCGGGACAGGGCTACGAGCAGTACTTC.

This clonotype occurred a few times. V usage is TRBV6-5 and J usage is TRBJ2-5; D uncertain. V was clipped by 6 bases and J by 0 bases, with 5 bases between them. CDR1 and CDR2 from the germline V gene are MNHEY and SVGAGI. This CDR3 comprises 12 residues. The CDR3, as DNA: TGTGCCAGCAGGTCGAACCAAGAGACCCAGTACTTC. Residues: CASRSNQETQYF.

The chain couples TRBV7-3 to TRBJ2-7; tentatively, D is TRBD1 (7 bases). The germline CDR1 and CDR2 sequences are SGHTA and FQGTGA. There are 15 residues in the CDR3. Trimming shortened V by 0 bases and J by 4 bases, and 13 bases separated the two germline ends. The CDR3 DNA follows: TGTGCCAGCAGCTTAACCTCGACAGGGAGGTACGAGCAGTACTTC. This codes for CASSLTSTGRYEQYF.

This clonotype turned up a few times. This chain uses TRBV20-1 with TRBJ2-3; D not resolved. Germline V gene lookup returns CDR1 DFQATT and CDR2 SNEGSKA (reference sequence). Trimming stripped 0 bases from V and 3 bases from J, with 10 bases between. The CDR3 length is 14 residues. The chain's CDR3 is CSARDLEPTDTQYF. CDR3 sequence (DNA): TGCAGTGCTAGAGATTTGGAGCCTACAGATACGCAGTATTTT.